The 9 T cell receptor beta chains below come from one sample, sequenced in a study of shared clonotypes between healthy human individuals. TCRdb keeps only in-frame clones here, not all; method: immunoSEQ multiplex PCR. Among over a million clones listed, roughly 80% were seen once. Sequencing was done on a sample of memory CD4+ T cells sorted from blood. The sample's subset: CD45RA-negative fraction. These receptors all come from a man between 18 and 29 years old in good health.

The genes are TRBV6-1 and TRBJ2-3; D unresolved. Looked up from germline, CDR1 is MNHNS and CDR2 is SASEGT. Trimming removed 5 bases from V and 1 base from J, with 10 bases in between. The CDR3 runs 14 residues. The CDR3 DNA follows: TGTGCCAGCAGTCTCGGACCGGGCACAGATACGCAGTATTTT. Its translation is CASSLGPGTDTQYF.

A single count supports this clone. V usage is TRBV11-2 and J usage is TRBJ1-1; 12 bases line up with TRBD1. The CDR3 has 18 residues. The ends lost 5 bases at V and 1 base at J; junction bases unmatched: 11. Germline V gives CDR1 SGHAT, CDR2 FQNNGV. The DNA for the CDR3 is TGTGCCAGCAGCCCAAACTTAGGGACAGGGGGCAGGAACACTGAAGCTTTCTTT. Amino acid sequence: CASSPNLGTGGRNTEAFF.

This clone was found a few times. V is TRBV18 and J is TRBJ1-4; no clear D. Trimming left V 6 bases short and J 5 bases short, with 16 bases between. The CDR3 consists of 15 residues. The germline gives CDR1 KGHSH, CDR2 LQKENI. CDR3 coding DNA: TGTGCCAGCTCCGTAAACGGAGACCGGAATGAAAAACTGTTTTTT. This codes for CASSVNGDRNEKLFF.

This chain connects TRBV30 to TRBJ1-6; unclear D gene. Germline values: CDR1 GTSNPN, CDR2 SVGIG (reference sequence). Trimming removed 7 bases at V and 6 bases at J, with 13 bases between. The CDR3 covers 13 residues. The CDR3 DNA sequence: TGTGCCTCGTCTAGGGAGACTAATTCACCCCTCCACTTT. It translates to CASSRETNSPLHF. The variable domain in full, completed from reference TRBV30 and TRBJ1-6, reads SQTIHQWPATLVQPVGSPLSLECTVEGTSNPNLYWYRQAAGRGLQLLFYSVGIGQISSEVPQNLSASRPQDRQFILSSKKLLLSDSGFYLCASSRETNSPLHFGNGTRLTVT.

The count of this clone is one. This rearrangement joins TRBV6-5 to TRBJ1-2, with D possibly TRBD1 on 5 matching bases. Germline CDR1 reads MNHEY; CDR2 reads SVGAGI. The V end lost 4 bases, the J end lost 1 base, and 13 bases lay between the germline ends. The CDR3 has 15 residues. The CDR3 DNA follows: TGTGCCAGCAGTTCGTTATACGACAGTAACTATGGCTACACCTTC. This encodes CASSSLYDSNYGYTF.

The CDR3 DNA reads as TGTGCCAGCCGAGTGGCGGGTAGGAGCAATCAGCCCCAGCATTTT. Its protein is CASRVAGRSNQPQHF. This sequence joins TRBV27 and TRBJ1-5, with D unresolved. Germline V gene lookup returns CDR1 MNHEY and CDR2 SMNVEV (reference sequence). V was cut by 8 bases and J by 1 base, with 15 bases left in between. The CDR3 is 15 amino acids.

In regard to this clone: This may arise from a read error, as a much more abundant clone is one base away. Distinct nucleotide sequences in the sample also encode this CDR3. This chain uses TRBV2 with TRBJ2-7; D gene uncertain. This CDR3 spans 11 amino acids. Trimming removed 6 bases at V and 2 bases at J, with 5 bases between. Germline V CDR1 and CDR2: SNHLY, FYNNEI. The CDR3 DNA reads TGTGCCAGCAGCCGAGCCTACGAGCAGTACTTC. It is translated as CASSRAYEQYF.

The count of this clone is one. The chain is built from TRBV7-2 and TRBJ2-1, with D possibly matching TRBD2 (6 bases). The length of the CDR3 is 15 residues. V was trimmed by 3 bases and J by 2 bases, leaving 11 bases between them. Germline CDR1 SGHTA, CDR2 FQGNSA. Here the CDR3 DNA reads TGTGCCAGCAGCTTCTCGCTAGCGCCCTACAATGAGCAGTTCTTC. As protein: CASSFSLAPYNEQFF.

The rearrangement links TRBV5-4 to TRBJ1-5, with D possibly matching TRBD1 (6 bases). V lost 0 bases and J lost 4, with 11 bases in between. Germline V CDR1 and CDR2: SGHNT, YYREEE (reference sequence). This CDR3 has 15 residues. CDR3 sequence reads: CASSLDRAINQPQHF. The CDR3 DNA sequence: TGTGCCAGCAGCTTGGACAGGGCGATAAATCAGCCCCAGCATTTT.